A selection of T cell receptor beta chains follows, all from one sample in a study of T cells in Graves' hyperthyroidism and ophthalmopathy. TCRdb called the multiplex PCR reads again in MiXCR, with one record for every CDR3 protein. The sample carries hundreds of thousands of distinct CDR3 sequences, roughly 20% recorded once. The sample taken for sequencing was blood. The receptor set was obtained from a man aged 25-45 years with Graves' ophthalmopathy. Each CDR3 is given with its conserved first and last residue.

TRBV6-2/TRBV6-3	CASSRVQGSQPQHF
TRBV12-3/TRBV12-4	CASVLDGNEQFF
TRBV5-5	CASSSGPRGEKLFF
TRBV7-9	CASSSPGQVDYGYTF
TRBV18	CASSPYPGQGATNEQFF
TRBV11-2	CASSPTGVIPYEQYF
TRBV11-2	CASSPALAGAYNEQFF
TRBV7-9	CAIARTDNEQFF
TRBV20-1	CRTGYYGYTF
TRBV12-3/TRBV12-4	CASSRGRAAAYEQYF
TRBV12-3/TRBV12-4	CASSLGQGAPNEQFF
TRBV20-1	CSARDGGRQTEAFF
TRBV7-6	CASSLGQGGSTDTQYF
TRBV4-3	CASSQDTGNTEAFF
TRBV18	CASSPPAGVNEQFF
TRBV29-1	CSVRRTSGSEQYF
TRBV6-1	CASMGPGANQPQHF
TRBV7-9	CASSAELAVYNEQFF
TRBV20-1	CSASSFTQGYSNQPQHF
TRBV6-2/TRBV6-3	CATSLDRRNTEAFF
TRBV7-9	CAIQSPNLTYEQYF
TRBV28	CASTAGRTYNEQFF
TRBV6-2/TRBV6-3	CASSPGQGPTYEQYF
TRBV27	CASRSTGSTF
TRBV18	CAGSPQDRGVLPEAFF
TRBV7-2	CASSAAVGRGTYEQYF
TRBV6-1	CASTSSDYNEQYF
TRBV5-4	CASSDAGSANTGELFF
TRBV27	CASSPSSSGETQYF